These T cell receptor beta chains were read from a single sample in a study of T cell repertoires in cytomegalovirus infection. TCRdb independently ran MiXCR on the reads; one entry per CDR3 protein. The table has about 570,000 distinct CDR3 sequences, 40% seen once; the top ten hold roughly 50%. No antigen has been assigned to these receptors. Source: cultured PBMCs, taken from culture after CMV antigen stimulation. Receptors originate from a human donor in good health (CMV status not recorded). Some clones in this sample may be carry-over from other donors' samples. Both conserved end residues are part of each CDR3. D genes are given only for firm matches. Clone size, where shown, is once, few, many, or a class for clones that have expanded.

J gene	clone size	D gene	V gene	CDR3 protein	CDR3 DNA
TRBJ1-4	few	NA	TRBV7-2	CASSLRFANEKLFF	TGTGCCAGCAGCTTAAGGTTCGCTAATGAAAAACTGTTTTTT
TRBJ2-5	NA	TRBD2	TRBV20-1	CSARSGGAGETQYF	TGCAGTGCTCGGTCCGGGGGGGCCGGGGAGACCCAGTACTTC
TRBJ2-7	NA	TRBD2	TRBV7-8	CASRSGLAGVYEQYF	TGTGCCAGCAGATCTGGACTAGCGGGGGTCTACGAGCAGTACTTC
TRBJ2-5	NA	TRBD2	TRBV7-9	CASSSGYQETQYF	TGTGCCAGCAGTAGCGGGTACCAAGAGACCCAGTACTTC
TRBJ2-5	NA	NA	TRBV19	CASKDTGFQETQYF	TGTGCCAGCAAAGATACAGGCTTCCAAGAGACCCAGTACTTC
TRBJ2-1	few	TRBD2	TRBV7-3	CASSLRLAGGPSNEQFF	TGTGCCAGCAGCCTCAGACTAGCGGGGGGGCCTTCCAATGAGCAGTTCTTC
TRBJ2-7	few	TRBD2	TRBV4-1	CASSQGGGRGSYEQYF	TGCGCCAGCAGCCAAGGCGGGGGGAGGGGCTCCTACGAGCAGTACTTC
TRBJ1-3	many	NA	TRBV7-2	CASSLVGTQGENTIYF	TGTGCCAGCAGCTTAGTAGGGACACAGGGAGAAAACACCATATATTTT
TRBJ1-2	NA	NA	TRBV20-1	CSVQPFSSNYGYTF	TGCAGTGTACAGCCCTTTTCCTCTAACTATGGCTACACCTTC
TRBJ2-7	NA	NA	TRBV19	CATTDGGRYEQYF	TGTGCCACGACCGATGGGGGCCGCTACGAGCAGTACTTC
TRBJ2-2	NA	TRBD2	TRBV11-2	CASSPGTSGNTGELFF	TGTGCCAGCAGCCCTGGGACTAGCGGAAACACCGGGGAGCTGTTTTTT
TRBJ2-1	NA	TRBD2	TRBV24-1	CATSRKAGGPSYNEQFF	TGTGCCACCAGCAGAAAGGCGGGAGGTCCCTCCTACAATGAGCAGTTCTTC
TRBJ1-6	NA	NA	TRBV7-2	CASTRGYLNSPLHF	TGTGCCAGCACCAGGGGTTATTTGAATTCACCCCTCCACTTT
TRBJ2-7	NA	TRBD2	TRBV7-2	CASRQLAGAEQYF	TGTGCCAGCAGGCAACTAGCGGGAGCCGAGCAGTACTTC
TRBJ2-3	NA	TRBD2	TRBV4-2	CASSQDLHPPGLAGGSSTDTQYF	TGTGCCAGCAGCCAAGATCTCCACCCTCCGGGACTAGCGGGGGGATCTAGCACAGATACGCAGTATTTT
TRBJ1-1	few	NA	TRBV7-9	CASSPPSPQDTEAFF	TGTGCCAGCAGCCCGCCGAGCCCCCAAGACACTGAAGCTTTCTTT
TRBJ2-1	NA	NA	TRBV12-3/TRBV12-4	CASRNPSGADEQFF	TGTGCCAGCAGAAATCCCTCGGGTGCAGATGAGCAGTTCTTC
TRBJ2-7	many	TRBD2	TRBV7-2	CASSPPGLAGYEQYF	TGTGCCAGCAGCCCGCCGGGACTAGCGGGGTACGAGCAGTACTTC
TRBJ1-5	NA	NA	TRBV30	CAWSQGNQPQHF	TGTGCCTGGTCCCAGGGGAATCAGCCCCAGCATTTT
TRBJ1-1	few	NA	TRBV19	CASSMFARVEKNTEAFF	TGTGCCAGTAGTATGTTTGCCCGGGTGGAGAAAAACACTGAAGCTTTCTTT
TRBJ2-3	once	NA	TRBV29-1	CSILPGSDTQYF	TGCAGCATACTACCGGGCTCAGATACGCAGTATTTT
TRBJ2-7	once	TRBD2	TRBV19	CASSLKRENEQYF	TGTGCCAGTAGTCTGAAGCGGGAGAACGAGCAGTACTTC
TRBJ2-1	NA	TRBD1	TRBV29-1	CSVGTGGNEQFF	TGCAGCGTCGGGACAGGGGGCAATGAGCAGTTCTTC
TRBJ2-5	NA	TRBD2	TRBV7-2	CASSPVGGALETQYF	TGTGCCAGCAGCCCAGTCGGGGGGGCTTTAGAGACCCAGTACTTC
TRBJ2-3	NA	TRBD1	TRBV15	CATSSTRTGVIDTQYF	TGTGCCACCAGCAGCACTCGGACAGGGGTCATAGATACGCAGTATTTT
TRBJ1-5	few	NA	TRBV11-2	CASSSSAGGIGQPQHF	TGTGCCAGCAGCTCAAGCGCGGGGGGAATCGGGCAGCCCCAGCATTTT
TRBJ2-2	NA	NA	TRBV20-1	CSASHITPGDRRTGELFF	TGCAGTGCTAGCCATATCACTCCAGGGGATCGACGCACCGGGGAGCTGTTTTTT
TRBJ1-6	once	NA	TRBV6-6	CASSKIRERNSPLHF	TGTGCCAGCAGCAAGATCCGGGAGCGAAATTCACCCCTCCACTTT
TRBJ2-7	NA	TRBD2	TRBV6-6	CASSHSGGTYEQYF	TGTGCCAGCAGCCATAGCGGGGGGACCTACGAGCAGTACTTC
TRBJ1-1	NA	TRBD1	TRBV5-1	CASKKWDDRDTEAFF	TGCGCCAGCAAGAAGTGGGATGACAGGGACACTGAAGCTTTCTTT
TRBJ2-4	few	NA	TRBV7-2	CASSLEPVGTQNIQYF	TGTGCCAGCAGCTTAGAGCCGGTAGGCACCCAAAACATTCAGTACTTC